One and the same sample provided the 10 T cell receptor beta chains below, sequenced in a study of identical twins. Via MiXCR, TCRdb re-called the 5' RACE reads, giving one row per CDR3 protein. The sample lists around 160,000 distinct CDR3 sequences, roughly 3.2% seen once, with more than 7% in the top ten. The sample taken for sequencing was memory T cells sorted from blood. The receptors come from a man in his late teens or twenties in good health.

This clonotype was picked up many times. The chain recombines TRBV12-3 or TRBV12-4 with TRBJ2-1; D call uncertain. V was clipped by 1 base and J by 7 bases, with 14 bases between them. The CDR3 spans 15 residues. The DNA of the CDR3 is TGTGCCAGCAGTTTAGGCGGAGACCCCCGGAATGAGCAGTTCTTC. Amino acids: CASSLGGDPRNEQFF.

This clonotype came up many times. This chain connects TRBV11-1 to TRBJ2-1; the match to TRBD2 covers 11 bases. Germline CDR1 is SGHAT and CDR2 is FQDESV (reference sequence). This CDR3 has 18 residues. The ends lost 0 bases at V and 6 bases at J; junction bases unmatched: 10. The CDR3 DNA reads TGTGCCAGCAGCTTAGCGGGGCTACTAGCGGGAGCTAGCAATGAGCAGTTCTTC. It yields the protein CASSLAGLLAGASNEQFF.

This clonotype was seen ten or more times. The chain is built from TRBV6-1 and TRBJ2-7; 11 bases fit TRBD2. Germline CDR1 reads MNHNS; CDR2 reads SASEGT. V dropped 6 bases and J dropped 7; count of bases not matched to a gene: 5. CDR3 length: 13 amino acids. Here the CDR3 DNA reads TGTGCCAGCAGACCCCTAGCGGGAGGAGAGCAGTACGTC. Translating gives CASRPLAGGEQYV.

J is TRBJ1-1 and V is TRBV20-1; a weak D match, TRBD1 (6 bases). CDR3 size: 11 residues. The V gene's germline CDR1 is DFQATT and CDR2 SNEGSKA (reference sequence). Trimming took 7 bases from V and 8 from J, leaving 14 bases between them. The CDR3 coding sequence is TGCAGTGAAACGGGACACCTCGAAGCTTTCTTT. This codes for CSETGHLEAFF.

This clonotype was detected ten times or more. V gene TRBV6-1 combines with J gene TRBJ2-7; 8 bases are shared with TRBD2. The CDR3 totals 16 residues. The J segment lost 1 base and the V segment lost 3 bases, leaving 8 bases of the junction unmatched. Germline CDR1 reads MNHNS; CDR2 reads SASEGT. CDR3 nucleotide sequence: TGTGCCAGCAGTGAGAAGAGAGGACTAGCATCCTACGAGCAGTACGTC. This gives the protein CASSEKRGLASYEQYV.

Ten or more counts support this clonotype. The chain is built from TRBV12-3 or TRBV12-4 and TRBJ2-1, with TRBD2 identical over 9 bases. V was pared by 3 bases and J by 5 bases, with 8 bases of the junction left unmatched. This CDR3 is built from 16 residues. CDR3 in amino acids: CASSFVSGRVHNEQFF. CDR3 nucleotide sequence: TGTGCCAGCAGTTTCGTTAGCGGGAGAGTGCACAATGAGCAGTTCTTC.

This clonotype was recorded at least ten times. This chain connects TRBV6-2 or TRBV6-3 to TRBJ2-7; either TRBD1 or TRBD2 may supply D (5 bases each). Per germline, CDR1 MNHEY and CDR2 SVGEGT. The germline V and J ends were trimmed by 6 bases and 3 bases, with 21 bases remaining between them. The CDR3 is 16 amino acids. The CDR3 loop reads CASSVPPGRLFYEQYF. CDR3 DNA: TGTGCCAGCAGCGTCCCCCCGGGACGCCTCTTCTACGAGCAGTACTTC.

This clonotype was recorded many times. This chain uses TRBV27 with TRBJ2-6, with 7 bases fitting TRBD1. The CDR3 spans 15 residues. The V and J ends lost 4 bases and 4 bases, in that order; junction bases with no gene match: 4. Per germline, CDR1 MNHEY and CDR2 SMNVEV (reference sequence). The CDR3 loop is CASSSTGSGANVLTF. CDR3 nucleotides: TGTGCCAGCAGTTCGACAGGGTCCGGGGCCAACGTCCTGACTTTC.

This clonotype was recorded at least ten times. The J gene is TRBJ2-1, the V gene TRBV6-2 or TRBV6-3; tentatively, D is TRBD1 (6 bases). Per germline, CDR1 MNHEY and CDR2 SVGEGT. The CDR3 spans 17 residues. Trimming removed 0 bases at V and 0 bases at J, with 12 bases between. The CDR3 loop reads CASSYSRTENSYNEQFF. The CDR3 nucleotides read TGTGCCAGCAGTTACTCCCGGACAGAGAACTCCTACAATGAGCAGTTCTTC.

In its sample, this clonotype was seen many times. Written as DNA, the CDR3 is TGTGCCAGCCGACCGACCGGCCTAAACACCATATATTTT. This gives the protein CASRPTGLNTIYF. The rearrangement uses TRBV9 and TRBJ1-3; D is unclear. There are 13 residues in the CDR3. Germline V CDR1 and CDR2: SGDLS, YYNGEE. With 7 bases removed from V and 6 bases from J, the gap between germline ends came to 14 bases.